This record concerns one T cell receptor beta chain sequence. It has no known antigen specificity. The input lacks base qualities; no much larger clone sits a single base away. This entry comes from a study of blood T cell repertoires in COVID-19 (dated by TCRdb to 2018 to 2021). For the study in its entirety: Collaborator samples came from the United States, Italy and Spain and covered acute and convalescent phases of COVID-19. Where available, HLA class I and class II types were taken from metadata supplied by the sample provider and were not determined by assay-based typing. The dataset comprised deeply sampled blood TCRbeta repertoires from subjects exposed to, actively infected with, or recovered from COVID-19. Samples were obtained from the ongoing ImmuneRACE study (first 160 participants) and from roughly 1,300 subjects provided by 6 global collaborators. A freely available public database, intended as a resource for researchers studying the immune response to SARS-CoV-2, is where the repertoires were released. The material from the prospective study consisted of cDNA or gDNA derived from T cells, B-cell-depleted T cells, or PBMCs. The sample metadata nearly always contained a de-identified subject ID, COVID-19 status, age in years and sex.

Measured from the cysteine to the phenylalanine, the CDR3 is 19 residues long. The retained sequence is limited to the CDR3, 57 bases, with the frame set at the first base. Via the germline V gene (reference sequence), CDR1 is LGHDT and CDR2 YNNKEL. Trimming leaves V shorter by 0 bases and J shorter by 0 bases, with the junction holding 12 bases beyond the gene matches. TCRbeta CDR3 regions were amplified from genomic DNA using the immunoSEQ Assay, a bias-controlled multiplex PCR. For the original study's pipeline: The number of nucleated cells in each sample was estimated by amplification of reference gene primers within the assay. To quantify the absolute abundance of each unique TCRbeta CDR3 rearrangement, sequence reads were collapsed and filtered. Productive Simpson clonality was computed per sample as the square root of Simpson's diversity index over productive rearrangements. Entries here come from immuneACCESS through TCRdb and include only in-frame sequences with V and J called. Some clones fail to appear in such tables; in the studies checked, an unresolved V gene covers under half of the shortfall, and the cause of the remainder is unknown. V and J calls and clone size come straight from that table; D and trimming were deduced from the DNA. In this sample the table shows about 220,000 clones, 82% of which occur a single time. The ten largest clones represent approximately 4% of the sample.

Points the paper makes about the study in general: Clinical and demographic metadata were provided uncurated, with the amount varying by source and participant.

Collaborating institutions collected whole blood in K2EDTA tubes following their own protocols. For TCRbeta analysis, collaborators shipped samples as frozen whole blood, isolated PBMCs, or DNA extracted from either of those sample types. This receptor was obtained from a woman older than 75 with acute or convalescent COVID-19. The V and J segments used are TRBV3-1 (or the pseudogene TRBV3-2) and TRBJ1-1; 8 bases in between match TRBD1. Material: peripheral blood. The CDR3 protein is CASSQDFGTGQVMNTEAFF. The DNA is TGTGCCAGCAGCCAAGATTTCGGGACAGGCCAAGTGATGAACACTGAAGCTTTCTTT.